Given below is one TCR beta chain in context. What it recognizes is unknown. These data belong to a study of shared clonotypes between healthy human individuals. Study observations and caveats: Clonotype sharing across a handful of donors was observed for approximately 5% of naive CD4 clonotypes.

Measured with immunoSEQ multiplex PCR; TCRdb has only the in-frame clones, and not every one. The sample has some 1.5 million clones; 95% to 99% are singletons. This CDR3 has 14 residues. Per the germline V gene, CDR1 is SGHRS and CDR2 is YFSETQ. V was pared by 0 bases and J by 5 bases, with 10 bases between. The genes are TRBV5-1 and TRBJ2-3; tentatively, D is TRBD2 (5 bases). This clonotype was sampled from a young man in good health. What was sequenced was naive CD4+ T cells sorted from blood. The sample's subset: CD45RA+ positively selected. CDR3 protein: CASSLGRVQDTQYF. CDR3 sequence (DNA): TGCGCCAGCAGCTTGGGGCGGGTCCAAGATACGCAGTATTTT.